The T cell receptor (beta chain) under discussion was sequenced for a study of Ad26.COV2.S vaccination and SARS-CoV-2 variants. Study at large: As a participant in COV1001, the donor was in the Ad26.COV2.S trial arm.

Treatment defined: approximately 18 received Ad26.COV2.S at low or high dose, single or two shots; 5 received placebo; per-sample allocation not given. The investigators took samples on day 63 after the first vaccine or placebo injection. Its platform was an Ad26 vector, and its expressed antigen was Wuhan-strain SARS-CoV-2 spike. The CDR3 contains 15 residues. The V gene's germline CDR1 is MNHEY and CDR2 SMNVEV (reference sequence). Trimming removed 5 bases from V and 6 bases from J; junction bases left unmatched: 12. Study findings and constraints: Responses of spike-specific T cells (both CD8+ and CD4+) reportedly showed substantial breadth after vaccination. Non-spike TCR breadth showed similarity between vaccine and placebo recipients.

Libraries were prepared by immunoSEQ multiplex PCR; TCRdb keeps only in-frame clonotypes and omits some of them. Of a few hundred thousand clones in the sample, about nine tenths were seen once. About this clone: Its antigen is not known.

The receptor comes from a person aged 18-65 years who received the Ad26.COV2.S COVID-19 vaccine or a placebo. The input for sequencing was peripheral blood, taken in a trial of Ad26.COV2.S vaccine versus placebo. V usage is TRBV27 and J usage is TRBJ1-2; TRBD1 aligns across 7 bases. For the CDR3, the DNA is TGTGCCAGCAGTCCCAGAGACAGGGCGCCTGATGGCTACACCTTC. This encodes CASSPRDRAPDGYTF.